A single sample gave rise to the 11 T cell receptor beta chains below, sequenced in a study of blood T cell repertoires in COVID-19. Sequenced by immunoSEQ multiplex PCR; TCRdb stores in-frame clones only, minus some. The profile covers hundreds of thousands of clones, with 65% to 90% appearing a single time and less than 8% taken by the ten largest. Specimen: peripheral blood. Source of these receptors: a woman in her 50s with acute or convalescent COVID-19.

V gene TRBV15 combines with J gene TRBJ2-5; D gene uncertain. Germline V gene lookup returns CDR1 LNHNV and CDR2 YYDKDF (reference sequence). The length of the CDR3 is 14 residues. Trimming cost V 5 bases and J 4 bases, with 14 bases left between them. This CDR3 is CATSGQDNRETQYF. The CDR3, as DNA: TGTGCCACCAGCGGGCAAGATAATCGAGAGACCCAGTACTTC.

This clone has just a few counts. The chain joins TRBV27 to TRBJ1-4; the D gene is possibly TRBD1 (5 bases). This CDR3 has 12 residues. CDR1 is MNHEY, CDR2 SMNVEV, per germline (reference sequence). Trimming stripped 8 bases from V and 7 bases from J, with 11 bases between. CDR3: CASGWGGEKLFF. In nucleotides, the CDR3 is TGTGCCAGCGGCTGGGGGGGTGAAAAACTGTTTTTT.

The V call is TRBV6-1, the J call TRBJ2-4; no clear D. The V end lost 2 bases, the J end lost 6 bases, and 11 bases lay between the germline ends. Germline loops: CDR1 MNHNS, CDR2 SASEGT. The CDR3 covers 14 residues. The CDR3 DNA is TGTGCCAGCAGTGAATTTATGGCGGTAAACATTCAGTACTTC. It codes for CASSEFMAVNIQYF.

The CDR3 nucleotides read TGTGCCACCAGCAGAGTTAGAGGACAGGGTCCAGATACGCAGTATTTT. This gives the protein CATSRVRGQGPDTQYF. The chain combines TRBV15 with TRBJ2-3; 8 nucleotides match TRBD1. From germline, CDR1 is LNHNV and CDR2 YYDKDF (reference sequence). This CDR3 comprises 16 residues. J lost 4 bases, V lost 1 base, and 7 bases had no gene match.

This clone was observed once. This chain joins TRBV28 and TRBJ2-7, with a possible D match to TRBD1 (5 bases). Germline-derived CDR1 and CDR2 are MDHEN and SYDVKM. This CDR3 is built from 14 residues. The germline V and J ends were trimmed by 3 bases and 2 bases, with 11 bases remaining between them. CDR3 nucleotide sequence: TGTGCCAGCAGTTTTAGGGGTTCGGCCTACGAGCAGTACTTC. This sequence encodes CASSFRGSAYEQYF.

The chain has TRBV28 and TRBJ2-1; TRBD2 matches at 7 bases. V shed 3 bases, J shed 0 bases, and the junction held 11 bases outside the gene matches. CDR1 and CDR2 from the germline V gene are MDHEN and SYDVKM. The CDR3 sequence is 18 residues long. CDR3 loop: CASSLISSGRLSYNEQFF. The DNA of the CDR3 is TGTGCCAGCAGTTTGATAAGTAGCGGGCGCCTCTCCTACAATGAGCAGTTCTTC.

The chain combines TRBV15 with TRBJ1-2; D is uncertain. V shed 0 bases and J shed 3 bases, with 8 bases lying between them. Germline CDR1 reads LNHNV; CDR2 reads YYDKDF (reference sequence). The CDR3 is 14 residues long. CDR3 residues: CATSRDWEDYGYTF. CDR3 DNA: TGTGCCACCAGCAGAGATTGGGAGGACTATGGCTACACCTTC.

This sequence joins TRBV30 and TRBJ1-2; perhaps TRBD1 as D (6 bases). V lost 3 bases and J lost 6, with 17 bases in between. The germline gives CDR1 GTSNPN, CDR2 SVGIG (reference sequence). The CDR3 has 14 amino acids. The CDR3 DNA reads TGTGCCTGGAGCGGGGGGGCAGGGGCAGATGGCTACACCTTC. Protein sequence: CAWSGGAGADGYTF.

The chain carries TRBV24-1 and TRBJ1-1; D is unresolved. Between the trimmed V and J ends, which lost 4 bases and 5 bases, there was a span of 16 bases. The CDR3 sequence is 15 residues long. Germline CDR1 and CDR2: KGHDR and SFDVKD. As DNA, the CDR3 is TGTGCCACCAGTGACTCGCACCTGCCGGGGACTGAAGCTTTCTTT. Its translation: CATSDSHLPGTEAFF.

V gene TRBV5-1 combines with J gene TRBJ2-7, with TRBD2 identical over 8 bases. V was clipped by 0 bases and J by 2 bases; unmatched bases: 1. CDR3 length: 14 residues. From germline, CDR1 is SGHRS and CDR2 YFSETQ. CDR3 sequence (DNA): TGCGCCAGCAGCTTGGCGGGGGGGCCCTACGAGCAGTACTTC. Its protein product is CASSLAGGPYEQYF.

The rearrangement uses TRBV5-1 and TRBJ2-6; 7 nucleotides line up with TRBD1. J gave up 0 bases and V 6 bases, and 9 bases lay outside the gene matches. Germline V CDR1 and CDR2: SGHRS, YFSETQ. There are 17 residues in the CDR3. CDR3 sequence (DNA): TGCGCCAGCACAGTCCCGGGACAGCGCTCTGGGGCCAACGTCCTGACTTTC. As protein: CASTVPGQRSGANVLTF.